A single T cell receptor (beta chain) is shown here with its context. This sample is part of a study of blood T cell repertoires in COVID-19. Overall study context: The United States, Italy and Spain were the sources of the acute and convalescent COVID-19 samples.

Study processing details: Estimation of nucleated cell counts relied on the amplification of reference gene primers. TCRdb's table, derived via immunoSEQ multiplex PCR, lists solely in-frame clones and lacks some. Clone size and V and J calls were adopted from that table, with D and trimming inferred from the DNA. The table includes 650,000 to 800,000 clones, approximately 90% detected once. Germline CDR1 SGDLS, CDR2 YYNGEE. Trimming removed 1 base from V and 2 bases from J, with 5 bases in between. CDR3 length equals 13 residues. The specimen sequenced was peripheral blood. J is TRBJ2-3 and V is TRBV9; D gene ambiguous. This sequence was found in a woman aged 18-35 years with acute or convalescent COVID-19. The DNA for the CDR3 is TGTGCCAGCAGCGTATCCTCCACAGATACGCAGTATTTT. Translating it yields CASSVSSTDTQYF.